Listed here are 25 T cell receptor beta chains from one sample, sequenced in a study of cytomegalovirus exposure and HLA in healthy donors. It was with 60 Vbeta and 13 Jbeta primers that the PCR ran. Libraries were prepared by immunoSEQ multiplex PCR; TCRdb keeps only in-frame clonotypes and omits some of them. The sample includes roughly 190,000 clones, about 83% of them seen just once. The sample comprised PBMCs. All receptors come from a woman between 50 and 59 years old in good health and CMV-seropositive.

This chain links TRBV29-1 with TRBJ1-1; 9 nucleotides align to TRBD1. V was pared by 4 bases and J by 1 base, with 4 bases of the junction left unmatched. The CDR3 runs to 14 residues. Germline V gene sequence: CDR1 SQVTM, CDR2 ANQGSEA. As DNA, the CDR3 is TGCAGCGTTGTACCGGGACAGGGGAACACTGAAGCTTTCTTT. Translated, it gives CSVVPGQGNTEAFF.

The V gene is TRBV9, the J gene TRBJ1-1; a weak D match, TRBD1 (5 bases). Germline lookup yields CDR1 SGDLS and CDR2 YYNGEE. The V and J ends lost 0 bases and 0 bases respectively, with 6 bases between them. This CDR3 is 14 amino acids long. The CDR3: CASSVGQMNTEAFF. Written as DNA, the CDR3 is TGTGCCAGCAGCGTAGGACAGATGAACACTGAAGCTTTCTTT.

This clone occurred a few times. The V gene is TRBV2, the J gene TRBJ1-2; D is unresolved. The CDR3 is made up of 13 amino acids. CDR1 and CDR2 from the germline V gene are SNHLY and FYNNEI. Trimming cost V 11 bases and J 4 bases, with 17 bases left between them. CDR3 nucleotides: TGTGCCTCCACTCTAGCAGGCCCCTATGGCTACACCTTC. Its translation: CASTLAGPYGYTF.

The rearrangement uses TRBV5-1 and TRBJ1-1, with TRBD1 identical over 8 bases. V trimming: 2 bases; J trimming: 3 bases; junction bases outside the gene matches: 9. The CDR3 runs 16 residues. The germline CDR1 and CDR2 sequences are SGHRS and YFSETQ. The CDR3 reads CASSFGPTGGDTEAFF. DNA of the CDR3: TGCGCCAGCAGCTTTGGCCCTACAGGGGGGGACACTGAAGCTTTCTTT.

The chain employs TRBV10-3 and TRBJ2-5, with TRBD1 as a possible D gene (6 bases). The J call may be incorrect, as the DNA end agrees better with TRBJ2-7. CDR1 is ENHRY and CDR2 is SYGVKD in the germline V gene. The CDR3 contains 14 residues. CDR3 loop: CAISESAQGYEQYF. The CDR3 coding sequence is TGTGCCATCAGTGAGTCGGCACAGGGCTACGAGCAGTACTTC.

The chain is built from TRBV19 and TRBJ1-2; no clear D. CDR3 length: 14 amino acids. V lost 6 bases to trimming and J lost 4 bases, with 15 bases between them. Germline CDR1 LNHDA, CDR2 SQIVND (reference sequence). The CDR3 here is CASRSSVAFYGYTF. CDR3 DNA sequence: TGTGCCAGTAGGAGCAGCGTCGCGTTCTATGGCTACACCTTC. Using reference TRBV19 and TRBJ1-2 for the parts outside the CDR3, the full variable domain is DGGITQSPKYLFRKEGQNVTLSCEQNLNHDAMYWYRQDPGQGLRLIYYSQIVNDFQKGDIAEGYSVSREKKESFPLTVTSAQKNPTAFYLCASRSSVAFYGYTFGSGTRLTVV.

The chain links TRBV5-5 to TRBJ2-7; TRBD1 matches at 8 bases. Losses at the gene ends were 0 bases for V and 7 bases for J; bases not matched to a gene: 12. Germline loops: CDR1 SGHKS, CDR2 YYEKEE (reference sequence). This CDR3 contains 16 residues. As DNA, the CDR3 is TGTGCCAGCAGCTTGGGGGACAGGTCCTTTCCAGTGGAGCAGTACTTC. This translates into CASSLGDRSFPVEQYF.

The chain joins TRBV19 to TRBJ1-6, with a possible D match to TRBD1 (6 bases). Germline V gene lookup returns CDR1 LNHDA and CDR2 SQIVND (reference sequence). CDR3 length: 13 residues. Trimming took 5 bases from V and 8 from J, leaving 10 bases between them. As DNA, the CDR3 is TGTGCCAGTAGTTGGACAGAAGATTCACCCCTCCACTTT. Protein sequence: CASSWTEDSPLHF.

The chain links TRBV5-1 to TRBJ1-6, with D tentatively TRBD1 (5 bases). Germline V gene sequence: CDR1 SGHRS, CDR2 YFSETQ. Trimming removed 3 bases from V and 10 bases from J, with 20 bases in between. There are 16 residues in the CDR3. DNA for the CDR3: TGCGCCAGCAGCTGGACCGGGACTTCACGGAACTCACCCCTCCACTTT. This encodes CASSWTGTSRNSPLHF. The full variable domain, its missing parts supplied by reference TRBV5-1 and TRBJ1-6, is KAGVTQTPRYLIKTRGQQVTLSCSPISGHRSVSWYQQTPGQGLQFLFEYFSETQRNKGNFPGRFSGRQFSNSRSEMNVSTLELGDSALYLCASSWTGTSRNSPLHFGNGTRLTVT.

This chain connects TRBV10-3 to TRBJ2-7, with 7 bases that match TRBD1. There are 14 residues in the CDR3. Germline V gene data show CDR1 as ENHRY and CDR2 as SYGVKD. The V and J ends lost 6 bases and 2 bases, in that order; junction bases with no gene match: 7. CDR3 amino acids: CAIRVTGTAYEQYF. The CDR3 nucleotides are TGTGCCATCAGAGTAACCGGGACAGCCTACGAGCAGTACTTC.

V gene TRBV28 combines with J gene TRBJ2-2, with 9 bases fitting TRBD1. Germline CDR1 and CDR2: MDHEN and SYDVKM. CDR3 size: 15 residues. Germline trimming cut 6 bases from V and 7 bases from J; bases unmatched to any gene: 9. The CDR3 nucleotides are TGTGCCAGCAGGAAGGGACAGGGATGGGTCGGGGAGCTGTTTTTT. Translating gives CASRKGQGWVGELFF.

As DNA, the CDR3 is TGTGCCAGCAATTTGAACAGGGGGCGCGAGGTTCCACCCCTCCACTTT. As protein: CASNLNRGREVPPLHF. This chain joins TRBV6-6 and TRBJ1-6, with 9 bases aligning to TRBD1. CDR1 is MNHNY and CDR2 is SVGAGI in the germline V gene (reference sequence). V lost 7 bases to trimming and J lost 11 bases; unmatched junction nucleotides: 15. The CDR3 covers 16 residues.

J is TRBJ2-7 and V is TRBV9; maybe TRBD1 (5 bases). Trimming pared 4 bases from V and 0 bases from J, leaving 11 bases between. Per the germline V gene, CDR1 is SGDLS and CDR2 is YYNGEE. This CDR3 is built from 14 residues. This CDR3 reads CASSFDRSSYEQYF. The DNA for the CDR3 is TGTGCCAGCAGCTTCGACAGAAGCTCCTACGAGCAGTACTTC.

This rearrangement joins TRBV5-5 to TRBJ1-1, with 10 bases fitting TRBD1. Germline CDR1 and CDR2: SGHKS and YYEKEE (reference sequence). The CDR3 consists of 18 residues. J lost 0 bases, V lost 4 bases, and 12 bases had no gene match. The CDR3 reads CASSPLGQGLFMNTEAFF. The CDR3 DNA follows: TGTGCCAGCAGCCCACTGGGACAGGGGCTGTTCATGAACACTGAAGCTTTCTTT.

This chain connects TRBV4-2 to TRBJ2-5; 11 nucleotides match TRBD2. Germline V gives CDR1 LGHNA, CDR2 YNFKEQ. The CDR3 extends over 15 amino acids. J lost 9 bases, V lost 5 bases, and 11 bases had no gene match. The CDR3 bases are TGTGCCAGCAGCGAATTAGCGGGGGGGCCTGATGCCCAGTACTTC. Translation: CASSELAGGPDAQYF.

The CDR3 here is CSVKGLASTDTQYF. DNA of the CDR3: TGCAGCGTTAAAGGGCTAGCAAGCACAGATACGCAGTATTTT. The V call is TRBV29-1, the J call TRBJ2-3; a weak D match, TRBD2 (5 bases). Germline loops: CDR1 SQVTM, CDR2 ANQGSEA. V lost 5 bases and J 0 bases, leaving 12 bases between the germline ends. The length of the CDR3 is 14 residues.

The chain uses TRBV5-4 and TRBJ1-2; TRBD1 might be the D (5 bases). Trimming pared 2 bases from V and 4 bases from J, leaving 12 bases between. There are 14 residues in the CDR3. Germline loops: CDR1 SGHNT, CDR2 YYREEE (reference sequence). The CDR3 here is CASSLGAGGYGYTF. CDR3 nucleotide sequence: TGTGCCAGCAGCTTAGGGGCCGGGGGCTATGGCTACACCTTC.

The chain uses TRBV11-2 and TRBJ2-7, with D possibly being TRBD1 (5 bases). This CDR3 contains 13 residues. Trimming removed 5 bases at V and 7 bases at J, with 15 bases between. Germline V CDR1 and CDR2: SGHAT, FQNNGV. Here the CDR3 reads CASSQARVGEQYF. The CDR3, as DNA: TGTGCCAGCAGCCAGGCCAGGGTGGGTGAGCAGTACTTC.

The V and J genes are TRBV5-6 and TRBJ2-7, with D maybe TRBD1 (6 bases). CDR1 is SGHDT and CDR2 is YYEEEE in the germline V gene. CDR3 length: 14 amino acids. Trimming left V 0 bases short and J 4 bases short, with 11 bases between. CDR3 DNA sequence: TGTGCCAGCAGCTTGGTGACAGGAAGGTACGAGCAGTACTTC. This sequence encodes CASSLVTGRYEQYF.

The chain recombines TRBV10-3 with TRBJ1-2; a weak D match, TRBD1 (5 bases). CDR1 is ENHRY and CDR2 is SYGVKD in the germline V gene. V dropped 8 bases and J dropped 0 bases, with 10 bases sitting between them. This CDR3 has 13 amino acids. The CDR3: CAIEDRANYGYTF. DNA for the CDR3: TGTGCCATCGAAGACAGAGCTAACTATGGCTACACCTTC.

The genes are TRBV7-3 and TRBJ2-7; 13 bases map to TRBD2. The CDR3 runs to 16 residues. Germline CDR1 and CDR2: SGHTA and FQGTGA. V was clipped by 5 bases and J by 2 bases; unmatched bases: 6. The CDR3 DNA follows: TGTGCCAGCAGCCCTCGACTAGCGGGGGGTGCCTACGAGCAGTACTTC. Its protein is CASSPRLAGGAYEQYF.

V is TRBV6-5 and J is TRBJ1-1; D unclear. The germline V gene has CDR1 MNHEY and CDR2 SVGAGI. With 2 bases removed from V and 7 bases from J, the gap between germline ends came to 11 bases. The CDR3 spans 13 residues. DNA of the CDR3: TGTGCCAGCAGTTACGTGGCAGGCGTTGAAGCTTTCTTT. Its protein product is CASSYVAGVEAFF.

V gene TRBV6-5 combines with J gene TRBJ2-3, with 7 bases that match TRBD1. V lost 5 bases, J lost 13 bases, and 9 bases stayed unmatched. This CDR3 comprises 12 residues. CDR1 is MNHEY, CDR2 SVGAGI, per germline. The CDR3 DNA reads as TGTGCCAGCAGTACTACCGGGACAGTCAAGTATTTT. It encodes CASSTTGTVKYF.

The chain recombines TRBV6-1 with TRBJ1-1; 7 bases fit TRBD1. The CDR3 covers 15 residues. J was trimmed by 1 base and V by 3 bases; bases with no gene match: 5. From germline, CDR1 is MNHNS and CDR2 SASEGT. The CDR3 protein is CASSERNRGNTEAFF. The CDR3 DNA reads TGTGCCAGCAGTGAGAGGAACAGGGGGAACACTGAAGCTTTCTTT.

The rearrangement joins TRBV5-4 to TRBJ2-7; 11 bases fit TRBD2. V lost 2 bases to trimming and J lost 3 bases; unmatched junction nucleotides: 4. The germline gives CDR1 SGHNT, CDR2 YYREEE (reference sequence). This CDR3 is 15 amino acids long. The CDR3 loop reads CASSLLAGEVYEQYF. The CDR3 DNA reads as TGTGCCAGCAGCTTACTAGCGGGGGAGGTCTACGAGCAGTACTTC.